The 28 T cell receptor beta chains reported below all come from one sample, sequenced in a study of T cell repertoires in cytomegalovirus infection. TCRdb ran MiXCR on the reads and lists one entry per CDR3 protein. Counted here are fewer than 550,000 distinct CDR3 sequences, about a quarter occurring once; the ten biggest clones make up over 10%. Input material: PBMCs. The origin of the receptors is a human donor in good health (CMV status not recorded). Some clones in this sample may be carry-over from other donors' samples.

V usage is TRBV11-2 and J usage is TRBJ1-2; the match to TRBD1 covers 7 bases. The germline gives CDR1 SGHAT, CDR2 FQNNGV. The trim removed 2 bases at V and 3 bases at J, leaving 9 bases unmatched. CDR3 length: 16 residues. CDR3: CASSLKFRDSYYGYTF. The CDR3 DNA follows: TGTGCCAGCAGCTTAAAATTCCGGGACAGTTACTATGGCTACACCTTC.

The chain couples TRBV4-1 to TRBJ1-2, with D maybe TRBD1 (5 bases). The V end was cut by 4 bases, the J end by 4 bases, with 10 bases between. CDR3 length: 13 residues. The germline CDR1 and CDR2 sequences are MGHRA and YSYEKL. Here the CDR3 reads CASSLQDGYGYTF. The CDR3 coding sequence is TGCGCCAGCAGCCTACAGGACGGCTATGGCTACACCTTC.

The CDR3 nucleotides are TGTGCCAGCAGCTTGGCCCTGGGGGTAGACGAGCAGTACTTC. Protein: CASSLALGVDEQYF. The J gene is TRBJ2-7, the V gene TRBV5-4; D assignment may be TRBD1 or TRBD2 (5 bases each). The germline gives CDR1 SGHNT, CDR2 YYREEE (reference sequence). Trimming shortened V by 0 bases and J by 5 bases, and 12 bases separated the two germline ends. There are 14 residues in the CDR3.

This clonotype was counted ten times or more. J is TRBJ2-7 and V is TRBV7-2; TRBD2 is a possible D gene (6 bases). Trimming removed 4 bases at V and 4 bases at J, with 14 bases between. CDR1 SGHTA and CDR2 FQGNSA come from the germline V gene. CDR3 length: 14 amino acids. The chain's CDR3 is CASSSRLVGYEQYF. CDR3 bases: TGTGCCAGCAGCTCGAGACTAGTTGGGTACGAGCAGTACTTC.

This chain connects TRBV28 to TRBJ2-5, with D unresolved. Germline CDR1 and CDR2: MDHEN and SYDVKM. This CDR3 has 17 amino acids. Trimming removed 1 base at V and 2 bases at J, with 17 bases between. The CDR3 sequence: CASSLSHLLGNQETQYF. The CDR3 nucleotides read TGTGCCAGCAGTTTATCCCACCTTTTAGGGAATCAAGAGACCCAGTACTTC.

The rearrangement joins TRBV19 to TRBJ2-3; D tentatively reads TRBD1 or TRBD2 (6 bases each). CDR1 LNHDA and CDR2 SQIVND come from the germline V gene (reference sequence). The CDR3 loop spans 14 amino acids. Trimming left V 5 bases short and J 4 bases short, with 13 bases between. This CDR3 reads CASSPWGAADTQYF. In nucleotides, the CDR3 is TGTGCCAGTAGTCCATGGGGGGCCGCAGATACGCAGTATTTT.

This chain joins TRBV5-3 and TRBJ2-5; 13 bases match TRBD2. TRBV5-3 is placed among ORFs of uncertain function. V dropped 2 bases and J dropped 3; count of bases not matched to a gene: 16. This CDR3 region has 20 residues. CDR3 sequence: CARSLNAEGLAGTAEETQYF. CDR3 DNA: TGTGCCAGAAGCTTAAACGCTGAGGGACTAGCGGGAACGGCGGAAGAGACCCAGTACTTC.

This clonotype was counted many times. The CDR3 DNA sequence: TGTGCCAGCAGCTCTAGCGGGAGGGCCTGGGTTGAGCAGTTCTTC. This codes for CASSSSGRAWVEQFF. V and J are TRBV7-8 and TRBJ2-1; 12 bases line up with TRBD2. The CDR3 has 15 amino acids. CDR1 is SGHVS, CDR2 FQNEAQ, per germline. V was pared by 4 bases and J by 9 bases, with 7 bases of the junction left unmatched.

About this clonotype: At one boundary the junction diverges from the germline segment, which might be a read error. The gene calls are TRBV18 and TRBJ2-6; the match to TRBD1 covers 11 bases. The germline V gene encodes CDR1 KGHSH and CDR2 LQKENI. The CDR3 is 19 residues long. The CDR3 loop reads CASSPPGTGGSSGANVPTF. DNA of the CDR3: TGTGCCAGCTCACCACCCGGGACAGGGGGGAGCTCTGGGGCCAACGTCCCGACTTTC.

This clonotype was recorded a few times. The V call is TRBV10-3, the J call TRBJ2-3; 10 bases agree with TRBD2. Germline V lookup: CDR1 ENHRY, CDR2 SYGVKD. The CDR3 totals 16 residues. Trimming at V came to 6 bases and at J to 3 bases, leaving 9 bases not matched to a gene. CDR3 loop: CAIRGTSGRVTDTQYF. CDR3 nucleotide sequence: TGTGCCATCAGGGGGACAAGCGGGAGGGTAACAGATACGCAGTATTTT.

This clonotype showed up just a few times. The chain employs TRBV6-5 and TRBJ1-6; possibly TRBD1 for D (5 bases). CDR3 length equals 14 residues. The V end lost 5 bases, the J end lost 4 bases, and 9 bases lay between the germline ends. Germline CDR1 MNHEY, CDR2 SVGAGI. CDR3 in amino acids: CASSPTAYNSPLHF. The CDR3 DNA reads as TGTGCCAGCAGTCCGACAGCGTATAATTCACCCCTCCACTTT.

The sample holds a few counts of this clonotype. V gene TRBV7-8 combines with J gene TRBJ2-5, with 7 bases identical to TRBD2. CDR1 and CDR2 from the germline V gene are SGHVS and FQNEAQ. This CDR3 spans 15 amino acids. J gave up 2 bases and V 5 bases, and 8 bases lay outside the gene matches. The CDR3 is CASSPDSGWQETQYF. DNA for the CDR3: TGTGCCAGCAGCCCCGATAGCGGGTGGCAAGAGACCCAGTACTTC.

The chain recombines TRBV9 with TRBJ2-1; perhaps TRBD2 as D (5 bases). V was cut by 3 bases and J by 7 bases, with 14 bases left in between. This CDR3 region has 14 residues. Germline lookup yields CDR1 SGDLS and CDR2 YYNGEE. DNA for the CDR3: TGTGCCAGCAGCGGATGGTCCCCGGGGAATGAGCAGTTCTTC. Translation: CASSGWSPGNEQFF.

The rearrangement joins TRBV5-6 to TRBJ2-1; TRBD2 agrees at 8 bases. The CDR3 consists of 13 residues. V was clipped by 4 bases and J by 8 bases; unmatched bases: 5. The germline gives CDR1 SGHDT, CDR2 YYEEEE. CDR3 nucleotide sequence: TGTGCCAGCAGCCGGACTAGCATCGATGAGCAGTTCTTC. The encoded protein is CASSRTSIDEQFF.

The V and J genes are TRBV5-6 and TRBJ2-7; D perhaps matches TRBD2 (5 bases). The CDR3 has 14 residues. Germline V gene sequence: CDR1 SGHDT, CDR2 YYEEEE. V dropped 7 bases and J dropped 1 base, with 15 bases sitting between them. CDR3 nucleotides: TGTGCCAGCTCCAGGAGGAGAAAGTCCTACGAGCAGTACGTC. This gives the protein CASSRRRKSYEQYV.

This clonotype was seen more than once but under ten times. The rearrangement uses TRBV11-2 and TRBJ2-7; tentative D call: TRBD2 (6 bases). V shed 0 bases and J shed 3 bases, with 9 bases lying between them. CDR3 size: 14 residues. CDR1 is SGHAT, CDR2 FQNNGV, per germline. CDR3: CASSLEWGDYEQYF. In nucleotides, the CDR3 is TGTGCCAGCAGCTTAGAGTGGGGGGACTACGAGCAGTACTTC.

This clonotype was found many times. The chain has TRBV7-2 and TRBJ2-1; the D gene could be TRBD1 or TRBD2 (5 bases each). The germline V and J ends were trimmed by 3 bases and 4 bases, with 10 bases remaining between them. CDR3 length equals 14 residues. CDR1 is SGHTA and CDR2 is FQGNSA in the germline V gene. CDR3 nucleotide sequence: TGTGCCAGCAGCTTGAGGGACCCATACAATGAGCAGTTCTTC. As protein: CASSLRDPYNEQFF. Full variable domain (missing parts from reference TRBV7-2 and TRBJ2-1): GAGVSQSPSNKVTEKGKDVELRCDPISGHTALYWYRQSLGQGLEFLIYFQGNSAPDKSGLPSDRFSAERTGGSVSTLTIQRTQQEDSAVYLCASSLRDPYNEQFFGPGTRLTVL.

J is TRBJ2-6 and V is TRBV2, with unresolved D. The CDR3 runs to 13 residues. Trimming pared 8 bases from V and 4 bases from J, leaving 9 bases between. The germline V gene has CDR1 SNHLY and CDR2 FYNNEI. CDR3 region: CASRPYGANVLTF. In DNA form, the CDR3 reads TGTGCCAGCCGACCGTACGGGGCCAACGTCCTGACTTTC.

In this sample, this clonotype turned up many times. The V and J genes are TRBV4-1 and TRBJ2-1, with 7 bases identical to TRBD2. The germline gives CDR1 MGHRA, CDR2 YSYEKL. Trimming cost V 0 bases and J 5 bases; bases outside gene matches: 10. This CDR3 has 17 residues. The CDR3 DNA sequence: TGCGCCAGCAGCCAAGAGGACCGGGCTAGCGGAGACAATGAGCAGTTCTTC. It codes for CASSQEDRASGDNEQFF.

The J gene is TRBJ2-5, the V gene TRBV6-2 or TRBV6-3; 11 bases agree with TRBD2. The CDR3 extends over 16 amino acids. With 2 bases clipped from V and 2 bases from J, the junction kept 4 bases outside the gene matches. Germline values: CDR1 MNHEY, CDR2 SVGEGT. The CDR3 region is CASSYVTSGAQETQYF. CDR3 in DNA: TGTGCCAGCAGTTACGTGACTAGCGGGGCTCAAGAGACCCAGTACTTC.

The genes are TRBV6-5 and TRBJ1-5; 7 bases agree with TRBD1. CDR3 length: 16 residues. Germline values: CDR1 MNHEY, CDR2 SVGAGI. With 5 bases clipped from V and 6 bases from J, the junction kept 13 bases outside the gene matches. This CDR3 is CASSPTGTAYGQPQHF. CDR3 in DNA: TGTGCCAGCAGTCCGACCGGGACAGCGTATGGTCAGCCCCAGCATTTT.

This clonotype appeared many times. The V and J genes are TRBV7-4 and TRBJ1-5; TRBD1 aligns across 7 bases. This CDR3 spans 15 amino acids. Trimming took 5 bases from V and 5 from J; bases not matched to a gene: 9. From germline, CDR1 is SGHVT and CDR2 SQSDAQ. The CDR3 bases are TGTGCCAGCAGCCGGGGACAGAGAGGCCATCAGCCCCAGCATTTT. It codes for CASSRGQRGHQPQHF.

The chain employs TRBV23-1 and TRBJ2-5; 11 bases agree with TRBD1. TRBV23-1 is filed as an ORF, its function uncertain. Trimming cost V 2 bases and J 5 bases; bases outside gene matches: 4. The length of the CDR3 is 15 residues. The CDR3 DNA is TGCGCCAGCAGTCAACCGGACAGGGGGCGTGAGACCCAGTACTTC. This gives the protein CASSQPDRGRETQYF.

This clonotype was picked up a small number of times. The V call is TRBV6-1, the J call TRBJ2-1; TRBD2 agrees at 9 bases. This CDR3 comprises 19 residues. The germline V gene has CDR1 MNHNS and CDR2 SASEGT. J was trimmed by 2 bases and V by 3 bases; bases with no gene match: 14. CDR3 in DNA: TGTGCCAGCAGTGATATAGTTAGCGGGAGAATAGGACCCTACAATGAGCAGTTCTTC. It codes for CASSDIVSGRIGPYNEQFF.

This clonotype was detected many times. CDR3 bases: TGTGCCAGCAGCTTAGATTCCCGGGCTGAGCAGTTCTTC. Translating it yields CASSLDSRAEQFF. This rearrangement joins TRBV7-9 to TRBJ2-1; D remains unclear. Germline assignment: CDR1 SEHNR and CDR2 FQNEAQ (reference sequence). The V end was cut by 1 base, the J end by 9 bases, with 10 bases between. The CDR3 loop spans 13 amino acids.

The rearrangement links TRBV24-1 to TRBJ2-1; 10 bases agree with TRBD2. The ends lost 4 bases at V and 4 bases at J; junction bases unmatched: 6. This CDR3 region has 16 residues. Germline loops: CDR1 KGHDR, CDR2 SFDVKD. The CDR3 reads CATSDLAGGRYNEQFF. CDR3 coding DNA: TGTGCCACCAGTGACTTAGCGGGAGGAAGATACAATGAGCAGTTCTTC.

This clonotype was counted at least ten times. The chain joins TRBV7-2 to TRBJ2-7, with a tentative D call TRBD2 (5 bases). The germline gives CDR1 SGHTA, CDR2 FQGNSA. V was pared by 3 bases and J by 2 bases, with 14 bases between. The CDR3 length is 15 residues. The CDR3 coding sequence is TGTGCCAGCAGCTTGGAGGCTCGACAAGCCTACGAGCAGTACTTC. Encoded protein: CASSLEARQAYEQYF.

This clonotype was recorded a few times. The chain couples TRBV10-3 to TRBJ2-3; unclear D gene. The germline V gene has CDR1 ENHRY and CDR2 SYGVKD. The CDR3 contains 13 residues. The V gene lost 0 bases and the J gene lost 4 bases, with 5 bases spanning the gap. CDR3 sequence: CAISESPPDTQYF. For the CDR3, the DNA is TGTGCCATCAGTGAGTCGCCTCCAGATACGCAGTATTTT.